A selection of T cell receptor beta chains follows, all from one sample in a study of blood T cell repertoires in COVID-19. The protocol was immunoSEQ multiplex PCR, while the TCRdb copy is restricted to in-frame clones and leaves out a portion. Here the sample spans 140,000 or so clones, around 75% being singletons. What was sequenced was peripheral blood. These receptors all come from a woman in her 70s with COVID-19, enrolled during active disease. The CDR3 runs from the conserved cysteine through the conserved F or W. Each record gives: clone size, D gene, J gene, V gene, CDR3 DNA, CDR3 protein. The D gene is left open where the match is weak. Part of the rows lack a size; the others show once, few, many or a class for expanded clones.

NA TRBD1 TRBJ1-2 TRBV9 TGTGCCAGCAGCGTAGGCGTAGACCGGACAGGGGGCTACACCTTC CASSVGVDRTGGYTF
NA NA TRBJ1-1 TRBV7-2 TGTGCCAGCAGCCCAGAGAGGTGGAACACTGAAGCTTTCTTT CASSPERWNTEAFF
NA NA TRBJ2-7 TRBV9 TGTGCCAGCAGCGTAGCGGTCGCATCTTACGAGCAGTACTTC CASSVAVASYEQYF
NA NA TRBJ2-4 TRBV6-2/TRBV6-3 TGTGCCAGCAGTTACGGTGAACTAGCCAAAAACATTCAGTACTTC CASSYGELAKNIQYF
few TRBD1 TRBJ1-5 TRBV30 TGTGCCTGGTCCCCGGGACAGGGGATCAATCAGCCCCAGCATTTT CAWSPGQGINQPQHF
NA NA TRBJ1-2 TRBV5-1 TGCGCCAGCAGCTTACAGGGCCCAAACTATGGCTACACCTTC CASSLQGPNYGYTF
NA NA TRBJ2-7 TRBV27 TGTGCCAGCAGATCCGGGACTCGGAGCTCCTACGAGCAGTACTTC CASRSGTRSSYEQYF
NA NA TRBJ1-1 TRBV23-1 TGCGCCAGCAGTCAATCGGCGGGGCTAGAGGGGAACACTGAAGCTTTCTTT CASSQSAGLEGNTEAFF
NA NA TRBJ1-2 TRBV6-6 TGTGCCAGCAGTTACGAGACAAGTGGAGGCTACACCTTC CASSYETSGGYTF
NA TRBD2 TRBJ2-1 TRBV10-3 TGTGCCATCAGTGAGGGACTAGCCGGAATCAATGAGCAGTTCTTC CAISEGLAGINEQFF
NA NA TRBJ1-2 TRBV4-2 TGTGCCAGCAGCCAAGAGGGCAGGGCGGGGAATGGCTACACCTTC CASSQEGRAGNGYTF
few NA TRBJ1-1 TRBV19 TGTGCCAGTAGTAACCGACACCAGAACACTGAAGCTTTCTTT CASSNRHQNTEAFF
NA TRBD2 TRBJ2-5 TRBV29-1 TGCAGCGTGGAAACTAGCGGAAGAGGGACCCAGTACTTC CSVETSGRGTQYF
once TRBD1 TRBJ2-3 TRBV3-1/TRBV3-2 TGTGCCAGCAGCCAAGAAGGGCAGGGGGCAGGATCTACGCAGTATTTT CASSQEGQGAGSTQYF
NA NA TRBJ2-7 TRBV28 TGTGCCAGCAGTATCCTGACAGCTTACTACGAGCAGTACTTC CASSILTAYYEQYF
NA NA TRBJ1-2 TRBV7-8 TGTGCCAGCAGCCTCGGGGGGCAGGCGGGCTACACCTTC CASSLGGQAGYTF
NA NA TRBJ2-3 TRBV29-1 TGCAGCGTTGAAGCCCCCCAGGTGGATACGCAGTATTTT CSVEAPQVDTQYF